The text below deals with one T cell receptor beta chain. In the same sample, other DNA sequences code for this CDR3. This entry belongs to a study of blood T cell repertoires in COVID-19. Looking at the study overall: Samples of COVID-19 (acute and convalescent) were obtained from the United States, Italy and Spain. PBMCs, B-cell-depleted T cells, or T cells provided the cDNA or gDNA that made up the material.

Trimming took 4 bases from V and 2 from J, leaving 18 bases between them. This CDR3 is 16 amino acids long. In germline, CDR1 is SGHTA, CDR2 FQGNSA. Authors' analysis steps: Amplification from reference gene primers served as the basis for estimated nucleated cell counts. Generated by immunoSEQ multiplex PCR, the TCRdb table keeps only in-frame clones and is missing some. That table gives V, J and clone size, and the DNA gave D and trimming. The sample contains under 60,000 clones, almost 85% of which appear only once. What was sequenced was peripheral blood. The clonotype originates from a man aged 55 to 69 with acute or convalescent COVID-19. This rearrangement joins TRBV7-2 to TRBJ2-7; D gene unclear. Written as DNA, the CDR3 is TGTGCCAGCAGCTCCCAGATAGCACGGCAAGCCTACGAGCAGTACTTC. Translated: CASSSQIARQAYEQYF.